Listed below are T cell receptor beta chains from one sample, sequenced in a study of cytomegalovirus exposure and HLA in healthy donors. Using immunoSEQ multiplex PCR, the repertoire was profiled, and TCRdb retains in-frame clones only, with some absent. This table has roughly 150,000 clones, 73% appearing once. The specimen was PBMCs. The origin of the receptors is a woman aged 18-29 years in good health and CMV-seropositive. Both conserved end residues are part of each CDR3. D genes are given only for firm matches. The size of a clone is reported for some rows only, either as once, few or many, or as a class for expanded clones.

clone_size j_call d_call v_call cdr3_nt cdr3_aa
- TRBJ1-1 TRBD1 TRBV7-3 TGTGCCAGCAGCTTGTCAGGGGGCTTTGAAGCTTTCTTT CASSLSGGFEAFF
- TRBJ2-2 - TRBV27 TGTGCCAGCAGTTTATCCCCCGGACTATCTAGAGGCACCGGGGAGCTGTTTTTT CASSLSPGLSRGTGELFF
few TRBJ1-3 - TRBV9 TGTGCCAGCAGCGTAGGAACAGGCTCTGGAAACACCATATATTTT CASSVGTGSGNTIYF
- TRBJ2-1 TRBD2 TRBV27 TGTGCCAGCAGTTTAGTCGGGGGGGTCTACAATGAGCAGTTCTTC CASSLVGGVYNEQFF
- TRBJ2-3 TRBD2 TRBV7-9 TGTGCCAGCAGCGCACACCCGGGACTAGTCCTCCGCACAGATACGCAGTATTTT CASSAHPGLVLRTDTQYF
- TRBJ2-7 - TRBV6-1 TGTGCCAGCAGTGAATTGTCTTTATTAGTTAGCGAGCAGTACTTC CASSELSLLVSEQYF
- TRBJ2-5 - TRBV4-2 TGTGCCAGCAGCCAAGAAGGTGGGGGGGCCAGAGAGACCCAGTACTTC CASSQEGGGARETQYF
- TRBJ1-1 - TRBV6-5 TGTGCCAGCAGGCGGGGCAATAAGAACACTGAAGCTTTCTTT CASRRGNKNTEAFF
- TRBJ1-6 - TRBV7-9 TGTGCCAGCAGGGGGGAGGGGAATTCACCCCTCCACTTT CASRGEGNSPLHF
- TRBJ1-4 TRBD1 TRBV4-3 TGCGCCAGCTCAAGGACAGGGGGGTCTGGCTCCGAAAAACTGTTTTTT CASSRTGGSGSEKLFF
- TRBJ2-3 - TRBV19 TGTGCCAGTAGTCCCTTAGTTGAGCCAGATACGCAGTATTTT CASSPLVEPDTQYF